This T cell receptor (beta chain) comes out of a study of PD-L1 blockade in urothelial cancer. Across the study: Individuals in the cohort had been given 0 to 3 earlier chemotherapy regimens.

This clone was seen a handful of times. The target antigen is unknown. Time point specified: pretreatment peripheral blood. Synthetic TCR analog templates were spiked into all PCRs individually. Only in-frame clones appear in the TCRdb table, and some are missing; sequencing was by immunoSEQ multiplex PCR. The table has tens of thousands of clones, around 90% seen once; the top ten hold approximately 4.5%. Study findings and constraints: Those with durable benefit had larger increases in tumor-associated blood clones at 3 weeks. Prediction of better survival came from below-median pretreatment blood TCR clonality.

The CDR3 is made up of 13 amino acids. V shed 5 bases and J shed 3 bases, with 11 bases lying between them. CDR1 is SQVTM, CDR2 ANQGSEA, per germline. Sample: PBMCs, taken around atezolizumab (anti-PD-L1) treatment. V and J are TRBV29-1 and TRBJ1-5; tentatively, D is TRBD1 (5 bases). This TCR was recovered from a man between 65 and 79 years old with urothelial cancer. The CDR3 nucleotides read TGCAGCGTTAGTCCAGGGCCCAATCAGCCCCAGCATTTT. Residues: CSVSPGPNQPQHF.